The 9 T cell receptor beta chains presented below share a single source sample, sequenced in a study of blood T cell repertoires in COVID-19. The method was immunoSEQ multiplex PCR; TCRdb's version includes in-frame clones alone and lacks a portion of them. In the table there are roughly 150,000 clones, 78% of which are singletons. The sequenced sample consisted of peripheral blood. The receptor set was obtained from a woman of 80 years or more with acute or convalescent COVID-19.

As DNA, the CDR3 is TGTGCCAGCAGCCGGACAGGGGGCAAGGCTGGAAACACCATATATTTT. As protein: CASSRTGGKAGNTIYF. The V call is TRBV4-2, the J call TRBJ1-3; TRBD1 aligns across 11 bases. The CDR3 is 16 residues long. Germline CDR1 reads LGHNA; CDR2 reads YNFKEQ. V lost 4 bases to trimming and J lost 2 bases; unmatched junction nucleotides: 4.

This clone was detected only a few times. This same CDR3 is encoded by further DNA sequences in the sample. CDR3 sequence reads: CASSLGQNTEAFF. CDR3 DNA: TGTGCCAGCAGTTTAGGACAGAACACTGAAGCTTTCTTT. The chain employs TRBV12-3 or TRBV12-4 and TRBJ1-1; the D is unclear. The CDR3 has 13 amino acids. Trimming pared 1 base from V and 1 base from J, leaving 4 bases between.

The chain has TRBV6-1 and TRBJ1-5, with D possibly matching TRBD1 (6 bases). The CDR3 is 15 residues long. Germline V gene lookup returns CDR1 MNHNS and CDR2 SASEGT. V dropped 0 bases and J dropped 4 bases, with 10 bases sitting between them. DNA of the CDR3: TGTGCCAGCAGTGAAGCAGAAAGGGGGAATCAGCCCCAGCATTTT. Translation gives CASSEAERGNQPQHF.

In this sample, this clone turned up a few times. The rearrangement uses TRBV10-3 and TRBJ1-6, with a weak D call TRBD1 (6 bases). Germline assignment: CDR1 ENHRY and CDR2 SYGVKD. Trimming cost V 3 bases and J 9 bases, with 12 bases left between them. CDR3 length: 14 amino acids. CDR3 nucleotide sequence: TGTGCCATCAGTGAAAGGGACACCTCTTCACCCCTCCACTTT. This gives the protein CAISERDTSSPLHF.

The rearrangement joins TRBV18 to TRBJ1-1; 10 positions agree with TRBD1. The germline V gene has CDR1 KGHSH and CDR2 LQKENI. V shed 1 base and J 2 bases; nucleotides not matched to a gene: 7. This CDR3 comprises 17 residues. The CDR3 protein is CASSPLYRDRGNTEAFF. CDR3 coding DNA: TGTGCCAGCTCACCACTATACCGGGACAGGGGAAACACTGAAGCTTTCTTT.

V usage is TRBV2 and J usage is TRBJ2-7; no reliable D call. CDR1 is SNHLY, CDR2 FYNNEI, per germline. Trimming removed 7 bases at V and 3 bases at J, with 16 bases between. The CDR3 loop spans 14 amino acids. CDR3 loop: CASNAQRVNYEQYF. Here the CDR3 DNA reads TGTGCCAGCAACGCTCAACGGGTTAACTACGAGCAGTACTTC.

This clone was seen many times. This sequence joins TRBV4-1 and TRBJ2-7; D is ambiguous. V shed 1 base and J shed 4 bases, with 14 bases lying between them. The CDR3 extends over 15 amino acids. CDR1 MGHRA and CDR2 YSYEKL come from the germline V gene. In nucleotides, the CDR3 is TGCGCCAGCAGCCAAGGTCCGGGTCCGGAGTACGAGCAGTACTTC. Translation: CASSQGPGPEYEQYF.

DNA for the CDR3: TGCGCCAGCAGCCAACCGGCAGGCGGGCAAGAGACCCAGTACTTC. It is translated as CASSQPAGGQETQYF. The rearrangement links TRBV4-1 to TRBJ2-5; TRBD2 might be the D (5 bases). The CDR3 loop spans 15 amino acids. The germline gives CDR1 MGHRA, CDR2 YSYEKL. The V end was cut by 2 bases, the J end by 2 bases, with 12 bases between.

The chain is built from TRBV10-3 and TRBJ1-2, with TRBD1 matching 9 bases. J was trimmed by 8 bases and V by 4 bases; bases with no gene match: 2. The germline V gene encodes CDR1 ENHRY and CDR2 SYGVKD. The CDR3 runs to 12 residues. The CDR3 DNA reads as TGTGCCATCAGTGGGACAGGGGTCGGCTACACCTTC. Its translation is CAISGTGVGYTF.